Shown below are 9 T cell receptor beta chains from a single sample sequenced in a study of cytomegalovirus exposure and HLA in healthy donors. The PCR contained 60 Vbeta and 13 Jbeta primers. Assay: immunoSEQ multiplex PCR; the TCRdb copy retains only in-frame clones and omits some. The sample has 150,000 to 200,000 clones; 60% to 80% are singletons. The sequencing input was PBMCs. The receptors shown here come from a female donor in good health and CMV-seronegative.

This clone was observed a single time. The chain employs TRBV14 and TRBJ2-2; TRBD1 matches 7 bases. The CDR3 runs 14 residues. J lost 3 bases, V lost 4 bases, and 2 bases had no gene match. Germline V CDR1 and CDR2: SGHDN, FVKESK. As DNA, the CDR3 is TGTGCCAGCAGCCGACAGGGCCACACCGGGGAGCTGTTTTTT. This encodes CASSRQGHTGELFF.

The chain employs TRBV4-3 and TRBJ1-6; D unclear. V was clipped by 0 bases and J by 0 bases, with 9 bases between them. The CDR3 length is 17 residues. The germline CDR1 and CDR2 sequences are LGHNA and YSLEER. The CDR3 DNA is TGCGCCAGCAGCCAAGATCTCGGGGACTCCTATAATTCACCCCTCCACTTT. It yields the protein CASSQDLGDSYNSPLHF.

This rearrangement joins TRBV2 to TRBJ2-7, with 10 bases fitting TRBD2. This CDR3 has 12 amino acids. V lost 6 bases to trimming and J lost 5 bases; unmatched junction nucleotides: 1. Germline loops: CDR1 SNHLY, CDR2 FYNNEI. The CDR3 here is CASSGTSDEQYF. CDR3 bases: TGTGCCAGCAGCGGGACTAGCGACGAGCAGTACTTC. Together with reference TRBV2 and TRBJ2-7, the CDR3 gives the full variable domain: EPEVTQTPSHQVTQMGQEVILRCVPISNHLYFYWYRQILGQKVEFLVSFYNNEISEKSEIFDDQFSVERPDGSNFTLKIRSTKLEDSAMYFCASSGTSDEQYFGPGTRLTVT.

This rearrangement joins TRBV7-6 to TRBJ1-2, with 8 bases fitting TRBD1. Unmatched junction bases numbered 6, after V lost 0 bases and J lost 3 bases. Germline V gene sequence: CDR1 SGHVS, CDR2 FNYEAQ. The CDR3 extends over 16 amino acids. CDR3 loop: CASSLAGQGAHYGYTF. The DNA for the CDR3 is TGTGCCAGCAGCTTAGCGGGGCAGGGGGCGCACTATGGCTACACCTTC.

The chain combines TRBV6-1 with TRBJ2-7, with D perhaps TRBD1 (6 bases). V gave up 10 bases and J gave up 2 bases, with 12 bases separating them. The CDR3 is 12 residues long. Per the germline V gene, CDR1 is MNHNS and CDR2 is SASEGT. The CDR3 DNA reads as TGTGCCACGTCCGGACAGACCTACGAGCAGTACTTC. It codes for CATSGQTYEQYF.

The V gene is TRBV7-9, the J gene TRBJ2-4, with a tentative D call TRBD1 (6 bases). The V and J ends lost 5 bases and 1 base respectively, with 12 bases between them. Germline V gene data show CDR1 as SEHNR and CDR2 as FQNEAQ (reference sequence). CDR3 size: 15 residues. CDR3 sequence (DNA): TGTGCCAGCAGCCCCCAGGGGAAGGCCAAAAACATTCAGTACTTC. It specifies CASSPQGKAKNIQYF.

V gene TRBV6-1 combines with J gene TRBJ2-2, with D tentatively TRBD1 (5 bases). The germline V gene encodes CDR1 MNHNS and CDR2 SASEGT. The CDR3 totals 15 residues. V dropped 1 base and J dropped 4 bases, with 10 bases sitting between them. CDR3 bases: TGTGCCAGCAGTGAAGTGGGGCGCAGCACCGGGGAGCTGTTTTTT. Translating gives CASSEVGRSTGELFF.

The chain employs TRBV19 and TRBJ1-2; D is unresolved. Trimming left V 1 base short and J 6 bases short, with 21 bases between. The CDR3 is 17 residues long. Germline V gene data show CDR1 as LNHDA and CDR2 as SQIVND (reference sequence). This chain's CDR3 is CASSIAVRTWGGDGYTF. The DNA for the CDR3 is TGTGCCAGTAGTATAGCGGTCAGGACCTGGGGAGGAGATGGCTACACCTTC.

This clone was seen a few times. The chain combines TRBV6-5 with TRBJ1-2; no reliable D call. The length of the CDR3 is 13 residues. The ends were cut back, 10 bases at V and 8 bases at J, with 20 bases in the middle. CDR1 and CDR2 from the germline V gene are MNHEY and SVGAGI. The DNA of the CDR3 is TGTGCCACCTTACAGCCCCTGGGAGGAGGCTACACCTTC. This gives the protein CATLQPLGGGYTF.